The clone carrying this T cell receptor (beta chain) turned up a few times. V gave up 2 bases and J gave up 6 bases; unmatched junction bases: 3. Germline CDR1 SGHTA, CDR2 FQGNSA. The CDR3 runs to 14 residues. The sample belongs to a study of response to subunit inactivated influenza vaccine. TCRdb called the RT-PCR reads again in MiXCR, with one record for every CDR3 protein. The sample yields roughly 780,000 distinct CDR3 sequences, about a fifth seen once. The rearrangement links TRBV7-2 to TRBJ2-7, with 11 bases that match TRBD2. Sequenced material: PBMCs from blood, taken about 5 days after vaccination. The source of this sequence is a middle-aged man who received an inactivated influenza vaccine. The CDR3 bases are TGTGCCAGCAGCTTAAGTACTAGCGGGGGCGAGCAGTACTTC. Its protein product is CASSLSTSGGEQYF.